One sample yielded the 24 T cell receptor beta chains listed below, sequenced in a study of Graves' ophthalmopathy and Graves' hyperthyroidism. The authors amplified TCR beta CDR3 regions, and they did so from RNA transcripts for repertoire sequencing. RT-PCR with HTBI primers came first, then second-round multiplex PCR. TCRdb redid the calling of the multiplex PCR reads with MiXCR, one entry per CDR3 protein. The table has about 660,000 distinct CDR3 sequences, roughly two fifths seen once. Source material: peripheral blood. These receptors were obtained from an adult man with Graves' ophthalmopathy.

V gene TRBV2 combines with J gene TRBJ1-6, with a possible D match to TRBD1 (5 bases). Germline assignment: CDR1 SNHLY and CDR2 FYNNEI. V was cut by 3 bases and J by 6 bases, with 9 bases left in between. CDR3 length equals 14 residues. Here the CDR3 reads CASSDLGLNSPLHF. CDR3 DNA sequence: TGTGCCAGCAGTGACTTGGGGCTTAATTCACCCCTCCACTTT.

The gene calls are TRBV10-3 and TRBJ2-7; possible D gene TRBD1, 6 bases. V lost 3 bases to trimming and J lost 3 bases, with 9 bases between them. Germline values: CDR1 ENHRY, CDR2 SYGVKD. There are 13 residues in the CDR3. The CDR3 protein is CAISDQQGYEQYF. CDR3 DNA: TGTGCCATCAGTGATCAACAGGGCTACGAGCAGTACTTC.

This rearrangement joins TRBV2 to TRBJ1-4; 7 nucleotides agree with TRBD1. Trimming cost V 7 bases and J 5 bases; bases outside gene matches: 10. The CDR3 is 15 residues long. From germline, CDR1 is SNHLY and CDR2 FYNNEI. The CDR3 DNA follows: TGTGCCAGCACCCCTACAGGGGCCGGGAATGAAAAACTGTTTTTT. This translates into CASTPTGAGNEKLFF. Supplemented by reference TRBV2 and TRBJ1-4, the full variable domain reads EPEVTQTPSHQVTQMGQEVILRCVPISNHLYFYWYRQILGQKVEFLVSFYNNEISEKSEIFDDQFSVERPDGSNFTLKIRSTKLEDSAMYFCASTPTGAGNEKLFFGSGTQLSVL.

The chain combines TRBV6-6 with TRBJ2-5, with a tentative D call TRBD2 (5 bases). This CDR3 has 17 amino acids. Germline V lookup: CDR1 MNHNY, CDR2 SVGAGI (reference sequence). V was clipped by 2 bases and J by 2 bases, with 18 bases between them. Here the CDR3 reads CASSYNKRPQKQETQYF. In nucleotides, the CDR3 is TGTGCCAGCAGTTACAACAAGCGGCCACAAAAACAAGAGACCCAGTACTTC.

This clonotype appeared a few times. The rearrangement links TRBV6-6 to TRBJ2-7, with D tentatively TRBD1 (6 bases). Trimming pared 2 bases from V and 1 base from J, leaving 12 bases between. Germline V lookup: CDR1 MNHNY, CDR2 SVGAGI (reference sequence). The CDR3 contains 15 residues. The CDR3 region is CASSYVRGGSYEQYF. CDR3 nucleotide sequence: TGTGCCAGCAGTTACGTGAGAGGGGGATCCTACGAGCAGTACTTC.

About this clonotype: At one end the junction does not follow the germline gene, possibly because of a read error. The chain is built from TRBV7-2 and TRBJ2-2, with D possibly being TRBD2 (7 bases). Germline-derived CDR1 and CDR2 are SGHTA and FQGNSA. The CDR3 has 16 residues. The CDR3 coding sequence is TGCGGCAGCAGCCAAGGGGGGGCTGGCCTGTTCGGGGAGCTGTTTTTT. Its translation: CGSSQGGAGLFGELFF.

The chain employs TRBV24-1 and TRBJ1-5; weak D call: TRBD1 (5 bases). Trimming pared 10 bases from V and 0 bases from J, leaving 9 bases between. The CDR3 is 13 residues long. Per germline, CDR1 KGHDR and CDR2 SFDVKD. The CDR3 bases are TGTGCCACAACAGGTTATAGCAATCAGCCCCAGCATTTT. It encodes CATTGYSNQPQHF.

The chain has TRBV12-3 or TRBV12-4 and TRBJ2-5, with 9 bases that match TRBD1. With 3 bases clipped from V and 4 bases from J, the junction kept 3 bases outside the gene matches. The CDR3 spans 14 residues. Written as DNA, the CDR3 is TGTGCCAGCAGTTTCGGGACAGGGACAGAGACCCAGTACTTC. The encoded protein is CASSFGTGTETQYF.

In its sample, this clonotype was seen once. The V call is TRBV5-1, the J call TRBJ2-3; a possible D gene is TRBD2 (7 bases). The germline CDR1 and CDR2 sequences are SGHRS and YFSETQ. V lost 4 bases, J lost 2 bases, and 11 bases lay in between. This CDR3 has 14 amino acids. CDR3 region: CASSTGTNTDTQYF. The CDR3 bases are TGCGCCAGCAGCACAGGGACTAACACAGATACGCAGTATTTT.

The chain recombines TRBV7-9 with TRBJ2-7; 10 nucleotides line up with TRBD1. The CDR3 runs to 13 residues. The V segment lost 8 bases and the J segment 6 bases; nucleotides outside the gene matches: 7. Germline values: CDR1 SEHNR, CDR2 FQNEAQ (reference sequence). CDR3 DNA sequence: TGTGCCAGCTCCATGGGACAGGGGAGCGAGCAGTACTTC. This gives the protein CASSMGQGSEQYF.

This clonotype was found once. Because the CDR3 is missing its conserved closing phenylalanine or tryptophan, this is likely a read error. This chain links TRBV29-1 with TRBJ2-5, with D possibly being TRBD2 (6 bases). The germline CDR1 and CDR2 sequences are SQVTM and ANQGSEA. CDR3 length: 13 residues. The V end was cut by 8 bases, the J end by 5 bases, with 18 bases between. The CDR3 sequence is CSPRSGDGETQYI. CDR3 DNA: TGCAGCCCCCGGTCGGGGGACGGGGAGACCCAGTACATC.

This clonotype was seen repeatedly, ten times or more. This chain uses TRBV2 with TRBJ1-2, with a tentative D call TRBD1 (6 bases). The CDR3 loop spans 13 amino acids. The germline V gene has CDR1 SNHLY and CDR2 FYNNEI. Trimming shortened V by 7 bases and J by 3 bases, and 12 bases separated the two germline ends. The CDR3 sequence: CASTYTGYYGYTF. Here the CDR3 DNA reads TGTGCCAGCACCTACACAGGGTACTATGGCTACACCTTC.

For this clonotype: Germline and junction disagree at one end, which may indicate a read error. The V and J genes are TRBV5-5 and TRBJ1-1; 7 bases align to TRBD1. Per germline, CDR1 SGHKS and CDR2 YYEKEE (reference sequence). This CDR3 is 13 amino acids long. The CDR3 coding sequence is TGCGCCAGCAGCCCCAGGGGGAGGGCCGGAACTTTCTTT. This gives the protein CASSPRGRAGTFF.

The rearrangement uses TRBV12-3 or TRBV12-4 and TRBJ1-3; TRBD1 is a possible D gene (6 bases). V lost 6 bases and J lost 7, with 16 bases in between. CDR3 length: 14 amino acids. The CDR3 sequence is CASRKQGVLNTIYF. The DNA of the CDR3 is TGTGCCAGCAGAAAACAGGGAGTTCTGAACACCATATATTTT.

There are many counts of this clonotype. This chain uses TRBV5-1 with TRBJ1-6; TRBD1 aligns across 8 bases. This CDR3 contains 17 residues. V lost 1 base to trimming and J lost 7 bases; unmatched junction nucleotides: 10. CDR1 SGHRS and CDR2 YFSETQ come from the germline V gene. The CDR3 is CASSLQQGAGGNSPLHF. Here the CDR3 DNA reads TGCGCCAGCAGCTTGCAGCAGGGGGCAGGTGGGAATTCACCCCTCCACTTT.

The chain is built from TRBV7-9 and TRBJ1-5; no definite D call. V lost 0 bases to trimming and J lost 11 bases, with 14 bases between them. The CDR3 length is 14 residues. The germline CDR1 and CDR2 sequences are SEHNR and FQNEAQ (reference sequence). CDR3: CASSLAFGPETQHF. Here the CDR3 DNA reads TGTGCCAGCAGCTTAGCCTTCGGACCAGAGACCCAGCATTTT.

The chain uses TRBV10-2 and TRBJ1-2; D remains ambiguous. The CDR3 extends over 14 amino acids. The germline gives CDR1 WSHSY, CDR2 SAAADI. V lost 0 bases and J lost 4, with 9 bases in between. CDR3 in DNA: TGCGCCAGCAGTGAGTCGCCTGAATTCTATGGCTACACCTTC. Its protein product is CASSESPEFYGYTF.

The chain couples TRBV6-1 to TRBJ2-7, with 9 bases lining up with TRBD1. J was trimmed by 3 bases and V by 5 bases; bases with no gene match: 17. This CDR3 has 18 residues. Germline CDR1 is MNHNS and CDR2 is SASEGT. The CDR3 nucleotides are TGTGCCAGCAGTTCGGGGGGACAGGGATCCCAAAAACACTACGAGCAGTACTTC. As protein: CASSSGGQGSQKHYEQYF.

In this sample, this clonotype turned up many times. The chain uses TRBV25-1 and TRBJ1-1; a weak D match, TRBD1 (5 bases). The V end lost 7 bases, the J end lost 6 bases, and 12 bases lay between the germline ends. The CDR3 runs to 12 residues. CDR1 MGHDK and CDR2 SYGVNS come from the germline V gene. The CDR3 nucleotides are TGTGCCAGCACTGGGGCAGGTGCTGAAGCTTTCTTT. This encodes CASTGAGAEAFF.

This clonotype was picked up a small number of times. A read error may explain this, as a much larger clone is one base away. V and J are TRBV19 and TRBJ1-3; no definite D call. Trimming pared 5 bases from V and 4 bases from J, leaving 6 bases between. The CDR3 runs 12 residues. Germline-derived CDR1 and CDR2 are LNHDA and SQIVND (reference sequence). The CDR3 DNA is TGTGCCAGTAGTTTACGGGGAAACACCATATATTTT. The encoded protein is CASSLRGNTIYF.

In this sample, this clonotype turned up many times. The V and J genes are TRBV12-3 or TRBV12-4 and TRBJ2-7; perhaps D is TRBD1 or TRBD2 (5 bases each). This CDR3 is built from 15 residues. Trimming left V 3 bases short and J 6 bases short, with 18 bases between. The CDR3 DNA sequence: TGTGCCAGCAGTTTGACCGGCGAGGGGCTCCTCGAGCAGTACTTC. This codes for CASSLTGEGLLEQYF.

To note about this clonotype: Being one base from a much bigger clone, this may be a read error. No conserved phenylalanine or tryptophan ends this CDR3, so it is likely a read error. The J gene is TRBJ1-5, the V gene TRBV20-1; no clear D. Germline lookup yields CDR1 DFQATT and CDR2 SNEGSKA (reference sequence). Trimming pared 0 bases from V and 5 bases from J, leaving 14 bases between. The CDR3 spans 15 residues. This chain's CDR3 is CSARDPGRRHQPQHS. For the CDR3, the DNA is TGCAGTGCTAGAGACCCCGGGAGGCGGCATCAGCCCCAGCATTCT.

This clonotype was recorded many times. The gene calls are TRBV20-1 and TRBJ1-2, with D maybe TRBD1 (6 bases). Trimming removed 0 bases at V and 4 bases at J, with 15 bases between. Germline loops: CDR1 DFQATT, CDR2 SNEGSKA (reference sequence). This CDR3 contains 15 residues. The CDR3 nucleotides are TGCAGTGCTAGAGACACGGACAGTACAATCTATGGCTACACCTTC. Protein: CSARDTDSTIYGYTF.

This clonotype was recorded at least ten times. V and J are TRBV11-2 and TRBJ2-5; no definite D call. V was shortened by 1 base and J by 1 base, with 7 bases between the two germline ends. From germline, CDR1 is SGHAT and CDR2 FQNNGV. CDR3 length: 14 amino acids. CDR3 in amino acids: CASSLGQLQETQYF. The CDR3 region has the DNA TGTGCCAGCAGCTTAGGCCAGCTCCAAGAGACCCAGTACTTC.